This T cell receptor (beta chain) was sequenced for a study of CD8 T cells in Susac syndrome. V shed 0 bases, J shed 8 bases, and the junction held 18 bases outside the gene matches. The CDR3 spans 18 residues. The RNA input was about 0.5 to 1 ug, and it was reverse transcribed with random hexamers. TCRdb ran MiXCR on the immunoSEQ multiplex PCR reads and lists one entry per CDR3 protein. This sample has about 200,000 distinct CDR3 sequences, with 85% to 95% found just once. The sample consisted of CD4+ T cells from PBMCs. The chain has TRBV12-3 or TRBV12-4 and TRBJ1-1, with 7 bases aligning to TRBD1. This clonotype originated in a human donor in good health. CDR3 residues: CASSLARRGLTAPIEAFF. CDR3 in DNA: TGTGCCAGCAGTTTAGCGCGGAGGGGGCTCACTGCCCCGATCGAAGCTTTCTTT.